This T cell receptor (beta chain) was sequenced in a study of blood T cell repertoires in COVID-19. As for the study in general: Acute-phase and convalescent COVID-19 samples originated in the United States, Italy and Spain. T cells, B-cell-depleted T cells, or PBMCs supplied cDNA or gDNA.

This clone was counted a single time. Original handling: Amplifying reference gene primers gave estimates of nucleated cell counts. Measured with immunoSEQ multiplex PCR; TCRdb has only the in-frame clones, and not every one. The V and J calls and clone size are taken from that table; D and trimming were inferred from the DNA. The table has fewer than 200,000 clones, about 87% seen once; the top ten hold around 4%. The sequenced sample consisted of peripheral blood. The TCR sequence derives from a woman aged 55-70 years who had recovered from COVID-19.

CDR3 nucleotides: TGTGCCAGCACCTTAAGACAGGGGGCTTCACCCCTCCACTTT. It yields the protein CASTLRQGASPLHF. This sequence joins TRBV6-5 and TRBJ1-6, with TRBD1 matching over 10 bases. This CDR3 region has 14 residues. V lost 7 bases to trimming and J lost 9 bases; unmatched junction nucleotides: 6. Germline V lookup: CDR1 MNHEY, CDR2 SVGAGI.